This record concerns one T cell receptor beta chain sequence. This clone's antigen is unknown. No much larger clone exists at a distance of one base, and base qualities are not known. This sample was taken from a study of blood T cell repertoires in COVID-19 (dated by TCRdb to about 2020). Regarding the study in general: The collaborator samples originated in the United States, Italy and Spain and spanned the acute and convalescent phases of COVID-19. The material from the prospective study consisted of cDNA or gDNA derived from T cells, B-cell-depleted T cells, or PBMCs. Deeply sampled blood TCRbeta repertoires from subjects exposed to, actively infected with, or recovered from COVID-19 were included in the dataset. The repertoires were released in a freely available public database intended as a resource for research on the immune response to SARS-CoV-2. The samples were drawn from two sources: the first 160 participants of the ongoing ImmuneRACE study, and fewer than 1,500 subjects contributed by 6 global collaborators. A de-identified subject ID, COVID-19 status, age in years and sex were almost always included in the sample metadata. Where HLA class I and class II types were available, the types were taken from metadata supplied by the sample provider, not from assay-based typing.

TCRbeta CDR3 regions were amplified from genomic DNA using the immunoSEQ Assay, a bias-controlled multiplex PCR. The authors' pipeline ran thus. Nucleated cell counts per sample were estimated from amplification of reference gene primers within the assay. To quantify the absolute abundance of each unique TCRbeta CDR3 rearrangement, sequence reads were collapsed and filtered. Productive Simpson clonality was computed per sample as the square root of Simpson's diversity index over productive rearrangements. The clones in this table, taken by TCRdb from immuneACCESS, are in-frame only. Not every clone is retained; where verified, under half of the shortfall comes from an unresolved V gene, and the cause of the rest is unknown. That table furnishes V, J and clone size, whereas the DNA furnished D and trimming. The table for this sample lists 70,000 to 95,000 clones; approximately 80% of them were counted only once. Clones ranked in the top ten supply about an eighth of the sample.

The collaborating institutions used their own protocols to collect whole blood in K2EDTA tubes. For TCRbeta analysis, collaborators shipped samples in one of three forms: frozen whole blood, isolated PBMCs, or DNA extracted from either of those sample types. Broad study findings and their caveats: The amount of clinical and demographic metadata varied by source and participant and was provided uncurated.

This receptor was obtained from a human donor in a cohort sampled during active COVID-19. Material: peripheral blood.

DNA sequence: TGTGCCAGCAGACCCGACCCGGGAGGGGCCAACGTCCTGACTTTC. Its product reads: CASRPDPGGANVLTF. The V gene is TRBV6-5 and the J gene is TRBJ2-6, and TRBD2 may be the D gene, going by 5 matching bases. The junction shows trimming of 6 bases on V and 4 bases on J, plus 13 bases between the germline ends. Including the terminal cysteine and phenylalanine, the CDR3 comprises 15 residues. Only the CDR3 DNA is retained, 45 bases long and in frame from the first base. CDR1 and CDR2 (MNHEY, SVGAGI) derive from the germline V gene.